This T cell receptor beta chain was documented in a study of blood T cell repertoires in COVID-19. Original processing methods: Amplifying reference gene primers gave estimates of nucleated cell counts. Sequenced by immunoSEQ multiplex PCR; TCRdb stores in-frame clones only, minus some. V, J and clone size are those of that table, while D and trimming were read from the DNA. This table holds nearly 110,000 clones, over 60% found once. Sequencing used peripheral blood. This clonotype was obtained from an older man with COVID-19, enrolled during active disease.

CDR3 region: CSADSGVRDEQFF. The CDR3 coding sequence is TGCAGCGCTGATAGCGGGGTTCGGGATGAGCAGTTCTTC. V and J are TRBV29-1 and TRBJ2-1; TRBD2 aligns across 8 bases. The J segment lost 8 bases and the V segment lost 7 bases, leaving 10 bases of the junction unmatched. The V gene's germline CDR1 is SQVTM and CDR2 ANQGSEA. This CDR3 is 13 amino acids long.